This is a list of T cell receptor beta chains from one sample in a study of T cell responses to AZD1222 COVID-19 vaccine. Repertoires were generated with immunoSEQ multiplex PCR, while TCRdb's copy carries only in-frame clones and drops some. The sample has about 93,000 clones, around 89% seen once. The sample in question was peripheral blood, obtained 28 days after the second AZD1222 dose. These receptors were taken from an adult who received the AZD1222 COVID-19 vaccine. Both conserved end residues are part of each CDR3. The D gene is left open where the match is weak. Only some rows state a clone size, as once, few, many or a class for expanded clones.

>TRBD1|-|TRBV9|TRBJ2-2
TGTGCCAGCAGCGTAGAGGGGGCCCCTAACACCGGGGAGCTGTTTTTT
CASSVEGAPNTGELFF
>TRBD1|-|TRBV5-1|TRBJ1-5
TGCGCCAGCAGCTTGGAGGGGGCGTACCATCAGCCCCAGCATTTT
CASSLEGAYHQPQHF
>-|-|TRBV7-2|TRBJ1-1
TGTGCCAGCAGCTTATTCGGGGGACCAGGGATAACAACTGAAGCTTTCTTT
CASSLFGGPGITTEAFF
>-|-|TRBV12-3/TRBV12-4|TRBJ2-1
TGTGCCAGCAGTTTTAGGGGCAATGAGCAGTTCTTC
CASSFRGNEQFF
>-|-|TRBV2|TRBJ1-1
TGTGCCAGCAGCCCAGAGGTTGGCACTGAAGCTTTCTTT
CASSPEVGTEAFF
>TRBD1|-|TRBV10-3|TRBJ2-7
TGTGCCATCAGTGAGTTGGGGACAGGTTCCGAGCAGTACTTC
CAISELGTGSEQYF
>-|-|TRBV29-1|TRBJ1-1
TGCAGCGATACGGGACAACAGGGCCCTGAAGCTTTCTTT
CSDTGQQGPEAFF
>-|-|TRBV5-5|TRBJ1-3
TGTGCCAGCAGCTTGAGGAAAATGAGGAGCTCTGGAAACACCATATATTTT
CASSLRKMRSSGNTIYF
>-|-|TRBV5-1|TRBJ1-4
TGCGCCAGCAGCTTGGTTCCAGGAGTCTATGAAAAACTGTTTTTT
CASSLVPGVYEKLFF
>-|-|TRBV6-5|TRBJ1-1
TGTGCCAGCAGTTTGACAGGATTCATGAACACTGAAGCTTTCTTT
CASSLTGFMNTEAFF
>-|-|TRBV6-5|TRBJ2-3
TGTGCCAGCGGGGCGGGCTTCACAGATACGCAGTATTTT
CASGAGFTDTQYF
>-|-|TRBV7-3|TRBJ2-1
TGTGCCAGCAGCTCGACCGGTTACAATGAGCAGTTCTTC
CASSSTGYNEQFF
>-|once|TRBV6-5|TRBJ2-3
TGTGCCAGCACCTCTCGCACAGATACGCAGTATTTT
CASTSRTDTQYF
>-|-|TRBV19|TRBJ1-1
TGTGCCAGTAGTATTACAGAGAACACTGAAGCTTTCTTT
CASSITENTEAFF
>TRBD2|few|TRBV6-1|TRBJ2-3
TGTGCCAGCACCCCGGGACTAGCGTCCGATACGCAGTATTTT
CASTPGLASDTQYF
>-|-|TRBV30|TRBJ2-7
TGTGCCTGGAGTGCCCAGGGGCGTCTCAATTACGAGCAGTACTTC
CAWSAQGRLNYEQYF
>-|-|TRBV2|TRBJ2-1
TGTGCCAGCAGTGAAAGCTGGCCCTACAATGAGCAGTTCTTC
CASSESWPYNEQFF
>-|-|TRBV3-1/TRBV3-2|TRBJ2-2
TGTGCCAGCAGCCCACCGGGCCACACCGGGGAGCTGTTTTTT
CASSPPGHTGELFF
>-|once|TRBV28|TRBJ2-7
TGTGCCAGCAGTTTTTTCAACTACGAGCAGTACTTC
CASSFFNYEQYF
>TRBD2|many|TRBV4-2|TRBJ2-5
TGTGCCAGCAGCCAACACGACCGGACTAGCGGGGGGCAAGAGACCCAGTACTTC
CASSQHDRTSGGQETQYF
>-|many|TRBV6-5|TRBJ2-1
TGTGCCAGCAGGAGGGGTGGGGAGCAGTTCTTC
CASRRGGEQFF
>-|-|TRBV4-3|TRBJ1-1
TGCGCCAGCAGCCAAGGATCAGGGTCGACTGAAGCTTTCTTT
CASSQGSGSTEAFF
>-|once|TRBV6-5|TRBJ2-1
TGTGCCAGCAGTTACTCTGGGGCGGAGGCCAATGAGCAGTTCTTC
CASSYSGAEANEQFF
>-|-|TRBV24-1|TRBJ2-2
TGTGCCACCGCGGCGGCAGGTAACACCGGGGAGCTGTTTTTT
CATAAAGNTGELFF
>TRBD1|-|TRBV29-1|TRBJ1-1
TGCAGCGTTGAAGATCTTCAGGGGGGGGGCACTGAAGCTTTCTTT
CSVEDLQGGGTEAFF
>-|-|TRBV7-2|TRBJ2-7
TGTGCCAGCAGCTTATCAGCCTTCACAGGGATTGGCGAGCAGTACTTC
CASSLSAFTGIGEQYF
>TRBD1|-|TRBV29-1|TRBJ1-1
TGCAGCGTTGGACAGGGGAACACTGAAGCTTTCTTT
CSVGQGNTEAFF
>-|-|TRBV12-3/TRBV12-4|TRBJ1-1
TGTGCCAGCAGCCAGAACACTGAAGCTTTCTTT
CASSQNTEAFF
>TRBD1|once|TRBV30|TRBJ1-5
TGTGCCTGGAGTGTACGCGGGACAGGGGGGAATCAGCCCCAGCATTTT
CAWSVRGTGGNQPQHF
>TRBD2|once|TRBV25-1|TRBJ2-3
TGTGCCAGCAGTCCCCAGGGACTAGCGGGAGTGAGAGATACGCAGTATTTT
CASSPQGLAGVRDTQYF
>-|-|TRBV11-2|TRBJ1-1
TGTGCCAGCAGCTTAGCGGGGGGTGTCACTGAAGCTTTCTTT
CASSLAGGVTEAFF
>TRBD2|-|TRBV19|TRBJ2-5
TGTGCCAGTAGTATAACTAGCGGGAGCCCTGGGGAGACCCAGTACTTC
CASSITSGSPGETQYF
>TRBD2|few|TRBV2|TRBJ2-3
TGTGCCAGCAGTGAGGGAAACCCCTGGTTAGCGGGGGGAATCACAGATACGCAGTATTTT
CASSEGNPWLAGGITDTQYF
>-|-|TRBV15|TRBJ1-2
TGTGCCACCAGCAGAGGGGGCCGAGCGAGGGGAGGGTCCTATGGCTACACCTTC
CATSRGGRARGGSYGYTF
>-|-|TRBV25-1|TRBJ2-1
TGTGCCAGCAGTGAAGTGGGGGGGCTTACCTCCTACAATGAGCAGTTCTTC
CASSEVGGLTSYNEQFF
>-|-|TRBV7-2|TRBJ1-5
TGTGCCAGCAGCTTACATCAGGGTAGCAATCAGCCCCAGCATTTT
CASSLHQGSNQPQHF
>TRBD2|-|TRBV27|TRBJ2-7
TGTGCCAGTCGCCCAATAGCGGGAGGGGAGTCGGAGCAGTACTTC
CASRPIAGGESEQYF
>-|-|TRBV5-1|TRBJ1-6
TGCGCCAGCAGCGCATCCGGGACCTACTCAGGGGCCCTCCACTTT
CASSASGTYSGALHF
>TRBD2|-|TRBV28|TRBJ2-1
TGTGCCAGCAGTTTGTCTAGCGGGGGGCCCTACAATGAGCAGTTCTTC
CASSLSSGGPYNEQFF
>-|-|TRBV27|TRBJ1-1
TGTGCCAGCAGTTTCATCGCTGAAGCTTTCTTT
CASSFIAEAFF
>-|-|TRBV18|TRBJ2-2
TGTGCCAGCTCACCAGAGGCGTGGCAGGGAAGGGCCGGGGAGCTGTTTTTT
CASSPEAWQGRAGELFF